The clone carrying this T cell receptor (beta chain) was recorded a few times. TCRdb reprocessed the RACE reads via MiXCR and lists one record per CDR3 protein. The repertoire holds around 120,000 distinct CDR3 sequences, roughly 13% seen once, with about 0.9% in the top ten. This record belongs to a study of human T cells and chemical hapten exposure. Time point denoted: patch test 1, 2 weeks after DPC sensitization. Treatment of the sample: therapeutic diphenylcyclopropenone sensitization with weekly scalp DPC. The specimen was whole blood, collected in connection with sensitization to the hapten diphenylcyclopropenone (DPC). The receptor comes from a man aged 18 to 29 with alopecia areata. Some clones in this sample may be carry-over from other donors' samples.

The CDR3 coding sequence is TGTGCCACCAGTGATTCCCTAGTTTTCCAGAGGAATGAGCAGTTCTTC. Translated, it gives CATSDSLVFQRNEQFF. This chain uses TRBV24-1 with TRBJ2-1; D is unresolved. With 2 bases removed from V and 7 bases from J, the gap between germline ends came to 17 bases. CDR1 and CDR2 from the germline V gene are KGHDR and SFDVKD. This CDR3 has 16 amino acids.